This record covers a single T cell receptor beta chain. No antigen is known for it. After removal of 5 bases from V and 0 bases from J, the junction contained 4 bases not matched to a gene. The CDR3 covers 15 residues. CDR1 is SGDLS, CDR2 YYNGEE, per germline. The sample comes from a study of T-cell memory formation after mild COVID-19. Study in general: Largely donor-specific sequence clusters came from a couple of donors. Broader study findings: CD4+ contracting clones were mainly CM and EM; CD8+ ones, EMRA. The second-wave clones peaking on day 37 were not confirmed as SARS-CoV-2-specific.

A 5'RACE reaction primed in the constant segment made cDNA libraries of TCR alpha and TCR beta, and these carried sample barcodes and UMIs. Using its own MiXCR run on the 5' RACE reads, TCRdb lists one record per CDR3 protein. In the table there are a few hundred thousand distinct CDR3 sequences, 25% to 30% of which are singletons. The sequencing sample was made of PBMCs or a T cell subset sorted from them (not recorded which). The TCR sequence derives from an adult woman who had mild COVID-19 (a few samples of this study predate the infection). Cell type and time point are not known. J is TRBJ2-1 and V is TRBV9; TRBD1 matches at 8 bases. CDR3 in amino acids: CASRQGVDSYNEQFF. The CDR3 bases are TGTGCCAGCAGACAGGGGGTGGACTCCTACAATGAGCAGTTCTTC.